This T cell receptor (beta chain) was sequenced in a study of Tregs in tolerant kidney transplant recipients. In its sample, this clone was seen a few times. Trimming removed 6 bases from V and 2 bases from J, with 17 bases in between. The length of the CDR3 is 15 residues. The germline V gene has CDR1 SGHRS and CDR2 YFSETQ. Method: immunoSEQ multiplex PCR; TCRdb's copy keeps in-frame clones and lacks some. The table shows about 120,000 clones, with about 91% occurring only once. J is TRBJ1-1 and V is TRBV5-1; D may be TRBD1 (6 bases). The sequence was obtained from a human donor in good health. The sample comprised CD4+ T cells from blood. The CDR3 here is CASTNSRGANTEAFF. The CDR3 nucleotides read TGCGCCAGCACTAACTCACGGGGGGCAAACACTGAAGCTTTCTTT. Full variable domain (remainder filled in from reference TRBV5-1 and TRBJ1-1): KAGVTQTPRYLIKTRGQQVTLSCSPISGHRSVSWYQQTPGQGLQFLFEYFSETQRNKGNFPGRFSGRQFSNSRSEMNVSTLELGDSALYLCASTNSRGANTEAFFGQGTRLTVV.